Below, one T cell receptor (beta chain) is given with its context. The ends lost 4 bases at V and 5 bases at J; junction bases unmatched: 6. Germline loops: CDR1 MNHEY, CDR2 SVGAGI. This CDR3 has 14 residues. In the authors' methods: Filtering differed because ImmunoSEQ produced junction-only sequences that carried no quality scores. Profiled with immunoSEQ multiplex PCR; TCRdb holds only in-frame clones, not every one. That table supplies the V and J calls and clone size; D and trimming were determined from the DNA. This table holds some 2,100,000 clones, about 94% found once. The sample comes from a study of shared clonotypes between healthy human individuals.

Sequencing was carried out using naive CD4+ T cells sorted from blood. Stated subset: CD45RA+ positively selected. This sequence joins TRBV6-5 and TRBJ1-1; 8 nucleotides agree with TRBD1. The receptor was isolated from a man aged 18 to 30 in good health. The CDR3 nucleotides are TGTGCCAGCAGTTCTACAAGGACAGGGACTGAAGCTTTCTTT. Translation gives CASSSTRTGTEAFF.